This TCR beta chain emerged from a study of Tregs in tolerant kidney transplant recipients. Study conclusions and caveats: Donor-specific Treg expansion exceeded global Treg expansion in tolerant patients, suggesting antigen drive.

Per germline, CDR1 SGHVS and CDR2 FNYEAQ. The CDR3 is 16 amino acids. Trimming cost V 5 bases and J 4 bases, with 19 bases left between them. Data came from immunoSEQ multiplex PCR; TCRdb stores just in-frame clones and leaves some out. This sample's table reports under 35,000 clones. Remarks on this clone: The antigen is unknown. The DNA ends 3 residues before the CDR3 does, and the rest of the CDR3 is filled in from the germline J gene.

The chain combines TRBV7-6 with TRBJ2-3; D perhaps matches TRBD1 (6 bases). This TCR was sampled from a human donor who received a combined kidney and bone marrow transplant. Sequences were derived from CD8+ T cells from blood, sampled before the transplant. The CDR3 loop is CASSPLGGGAADTQYF. The CDR3 bases that were read are TGTGCCAGCAGCCCCCTGGGTGGGGGCGCGGCAGATACG. The variable domain in full, completed from reference TRBV7-6 and TRBJ2-3, reads GAGVSQSPRYKVTKRGQDVALRCDPISGHVSLYWYRQALGQGPEFLTYFNYEAQQDKSGLPNDRFSAERPEGSISTLTIQRTEQRDSAMYRCASSPLGGGAADTQYFGPGTRLTVL.